This T cell receptor (beta chain) appears in the sequencing data of a study of blood T cell repertoires in COVID-19. CDR3 length: 14 residues. Germline V CDR1 and CDR2: SGHTA, FQGTGA. The V end lost 1 base, the J end lost 2 bases, and 8 bases lay between the germline ends. Generated by immunoSEQ multiplex PCR, the TCRdb table keeps only in-frame clones and is missing some. This sample yields about 280,000 clones, of which roughly 90% are seen a single time; less than 1% belongs to the top ten. V gene TRBV7-3 combines with J gene TRBJ2-5; D perhaps matches TRBD2 (6 bases). This TCR was sampled from a woman between 40 and 55 years old who had recovered from COVID-19. Sample: peripheral blood. The CDR3 sequence is CASSLNAGQETQYF. The DNA for the CDR3 is TGTGCCAGCAGCTTAAACGCGGGACAAGAGACCCAGTACTTC.